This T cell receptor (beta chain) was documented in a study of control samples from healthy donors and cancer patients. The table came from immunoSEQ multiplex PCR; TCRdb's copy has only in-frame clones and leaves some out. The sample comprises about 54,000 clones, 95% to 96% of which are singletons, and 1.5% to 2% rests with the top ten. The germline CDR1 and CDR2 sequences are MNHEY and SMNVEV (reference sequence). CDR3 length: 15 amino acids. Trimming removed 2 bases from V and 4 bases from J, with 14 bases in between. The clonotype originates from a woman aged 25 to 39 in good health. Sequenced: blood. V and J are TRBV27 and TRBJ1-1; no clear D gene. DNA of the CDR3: TGTGCCAGCAGTTTACCCGTCGCTGGGCCCACTGAAGCTTTCTTT. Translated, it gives CASSLPVAGPTEAFF.